These 27 T cell receptor beta chains share one sample of origin, sequenced in a study of T cell responses to AZD1222 COVID-19 vaccine. Clones were read by immunoSEQ multiplex PCR, and TCRdb kept only the in-frame ones, dropping some. The data show around 100,000 clones, around 86% seen once. Sequences were derived from peripheral blood, sampled on day 0 of AZD1222 vaccination. The receptors stem from an adult in good health.

A few counts support this clone. The chain has TRBV9 and TRBJ2-3; D gene unclear. The V end lost 2 bases, the J end lost 4 bases, and 5 bases lay between the germline ends. CDR3 size: 12 residues. CDR1 is SGDLS and CDR2 is YYNGEE in the germline V gene. CDR3 sequence: CASSVYPDTQYF. CDR3 DNA sequence: TGTGCCAGCAGCGTTTATCCAGATACGCAGTATTTT.

This rearrangement joins TRBV6-4 to TRBJ2-3, with 10 bases that match TRBD1. The CDR3 sequence is 15 residues long. Unmatched junction bases numbered 9, after V lost 8 bases and J lost 4 bases. The V gene's germline CDR1 is MRHNA and CDR2 SNTAGT. The CDR3 loop reads CASGDGQGGADTQYF. Written as DNA, the CDR3 is TGTGCCAGCGGCGATGGACAGGGGGGCGCAGATACGCAGTATTTT.

The V gene is TRBV5-1, the J gene TRBJ2-1; D is uncertain. This CDR3 has 15 residues. V lost 4 bases and J lost 4, with 15 bases in between. Germline CDR1 reads SGHRS; CDR2 reads YFSETQ. CDR3 DNA: TGCGCCAGCAGCCAGACCCGTCCCGGTTACAATGAGCAGTTCTTC. Translating gives CASSQTRPGYNEQFF.

V and J are TRBV2 and TRBJ2-7, with a possible D match to TRBD1 (6 bases). The CDR3 runs 14 residues. Trimming removed 5 bases from V and 4 bases from J, with 15 bases in between. The germline gives CDR1 SNHLY, CDR2 FYNNEI. CDR3 loop: CASSPQGIGYEQYF. CDR3 coding DNA: TGTGCCAGCAGTCCCCAGGGGATCGGTTACGAGCAGTACTTC.

This chain joins TRBV30 and TRBJ2-7, with TRBD1 as a possible D gene (6 bases). Trimming shortened V by 2 bases and J by 2 bases, and 13 bases separated the two germline ends. Germline loops: CDR1 GTSNPN, CDR2 SVGIG (reference sequence). The CDR3 totals 14 residues. In DNA form, the CDR3 reads TGTGCCTGGAGTTCCGGGACATCACCCTACGAGCAGTACTTC. As protein: CAWSSGTSPYEQYF.

The rearrangement uses TRBV25-1 and TRBJ1-1; TRBD1 matches 7 bases. The germline V gene encodes CDR1 MGHDK and CDR2 SYGVNS. The CDR3 contains 14 residues. V lost 4 bases, J lost 5 bases, and 7 bases stayed unmatched. CDR3: CASSATDRLTEAFF. The CDR3 region has the DNA TGTGCCAGCAGTGCAACGGACAGGTTGACTGAAGCTTTCTTT. Full variable domain (remainder filled in from reference TRBV25-1 and TRBJ1-1): EADIYQTPRYLVIGTGKKITLECSQTMGHDKMYWYQQDPGMELHLIHYSYGVNSTEKGDLSSESTVSRIRTEHFPLTLESARPSHTSQYLCASSATDRLTEAFFGQGTRLTVV.

The V call is TRBV6-5, the J call TRBJ2-1; TRBD2 matches at 8 bases. This CDR3 is 15 amino acids long. The junction had 9 bases not matched to a gene; V was cut back by 6 bases and J by 5 bases. Germline V gene sequence: CDR1 MNHEY, CDR2 SVGAGI. DNA for the CDR3: TGTGCCAGCAGACAACTCGCTAGCGGGCACAATGAGCAGTTCTTC. Translation: CASRQLASGHNEQFF.

This chain connects TRBV3-1 (or the pseudogene TRBV3-2) to TRBJ2-5; D not resolved. Germline V gene lookup returns CDR1 LGHDT and CDR2 YNNKEL (reference sequence). V shed 6 bases and J shed 5 bases, with 7 bases lying between them. The CDR3 totals 11 residues. CDR3 sequence reads: CASRLRETQYF. The CDR3 DNA follows: TGTGCCAGCAGGTTAAGGGAGACCCAGTACTTC.

The rearrangement joins TRBV6-2 or TRBV6-3 to TRBJ2-5, with 9 bases identical to TRBD2. Losses at the gene ends were 5 bases for V and 5 bases for J; bases not matched to a gene: 9. This CDR3 has 15 residues. Germline CDR1 and CDR2: MNHEY and SVGEGT. CDR3 loop: CASSIQREEGETQYF. CDR3 sequence (DNA): TGTGCCAGCAGTATCCAGCGGGAGGAGGGGGAGACCCAGTACTTC.

This rearrangement joins TRBV27 to TRBJ1-5; maybe TRBD1 (5 bases). Trimming stripped 5 bases from V and 6 bases from J, with 14 bases between. The CDR3 is 14 amino acids. Germline-derived CDR1 and CDR2 are MNHEY and SMNVEV (reference sequence). DNA of the CDR3: TGTGCCAGCAGTGGTGGGGGACGGTCTCAGCCCCAGCATTTT. As protein: CASSGGGRSQPQHF.

The V gene is TRBV6-6, the J gene TRBJ1-3; D is ambiguous. This CDR3 is 13 amino acids long. V was pared by 8 bases and J by 1 base, with 9 bases between. Germline V gives CDR1 MNHNY, CDR2 SVGAGI (reference sequence). The DNA for the CDR3 is TGTGCCAGCGCCGAGGGATCTGGAAACACCATATATTTT. Residues: CASAEGSGNTIYF.

The J gene is TRBJ1-3, the V gene TRBV7-2, with TRBD1 as a possible D gene (5 bases). The V end was cut by 1 base, the J end by 2 bases, with 15 bases between. Germline values: CDR1 SGHTA, CDR2 FQGNSA. There are 17 residues in the CDR3. Here the CDR3 DNA reads TGTGCCAGCAGCTTAGGAACCCCAGGGAGCCCTGGAAACACCATATATTTT. This codes for CASSLGTPGSPGNTIYF.

Here the CDR3 reads CATSRAPTSSYEQYF. CDR3 coding DNA: TGTGCCACCAGCAGAGCTCCAACTTCCTCCTACGAGCAGTACTTC. The V and J genes are TRBV15 and TRBJ2-7; D is ambiguous. The CDR3 totals 15 residues. Germline-derived CDR1 and CDR2 are LNHNV and YYDKDF (reference sequence). V was cut by 1 base and J by 0 bases, with 10 bases left in between. The full variable domain, with the rest looked up from reference TRBV15 and TRBJ2-7, is DAMVIQNPRYQVTQFGKPVTLSCSQTLNHNVMYWYQQKSSQAPKLLFHYYDKDFNNEADTPDNFQSRRPNTSFCFLDIRSPGLGDTAMYLCATSRAPTSSYEQYFGPGTRLTVT.

This clone occurred once. This chain joins TRBV27 and TRBJ2-2; 7 bases line up with TRBD1. The CDR3 spans 16 residues. Germline V CDR1 and CDR2: MNHEY, SMNVEV (reference sequence). Losses at the gene ends were 4 bases for V and 4 bases for J; bases not matched to a gene: 9. CDR3 coding DNA: TGTGCCAGCAGTTCCTGGTCCTCAGGGGGCACCGGGGAGCTGTTTTTT. Translating gives CASSSWSSGGTGELFF.

This chain uses TRBV6-5 with TRBJ1-2; 9 bases are a match to TRBD1. The CDR3 covers 15 residues. Germline CDR1 is MNHEY and CDR2 is SVGAGI. V shed 2 bases, J shed 2 bases, and the junction held 3 bases outside the gene matches. The CDR3 DNA follows: TGTGCCAGCAGTTACGGAGGGACAGGGAACTATGGCTACACCTTC. This codes for CASSYGGTGNYGYTF.

This clone was seen only a few times. The rearrangement joins TRBV30 to TRBJ1-5; no clear D. CDR3 size: 14 residues. The V end was cut by 1 base, the J end by 5 bases, with 12 bases between. Germline values: CDR1 GTSNPN, CDR2 SVGIG (reference sequence). CDR3 DNA sequence: TGTGCCTGGAGTGCGGGGTCCGCCCATCAGCCCCAGCATTTT. This encodes CAWSAGSAHQPQHF. Full variable domain (outside the CDR3, taken from reference TRBV30 and TRBJ1-5): SQTIHQWPATLVQPVGSPLSLECTVEGTSNPNLYWYRQAAGRGLQLLFYSVGIGQISSEVPQNLSASRPQDRQFILSSKKLLLSDSGFYLCAWSAGSAHQPQHFGDGTRLSIL.

The chain links TRBV21-1 to TRBJ2-5; the table's D call, TRBD2, was not checked against the DNA. TRBV21-1 is termed a pseudogene. This CDR3 spans 14 amino acids. CDR3 sequence: CASTRPVYGGTQYF. In nucleotides, the CDR3 is TGTGCCAGCACTAGACCAGTCTACGGCGGGACCCAGTACTTC.

The rearrangement links TRBV10-3 to TRBJ2-7, with a possible D match to TRBD2 (7 bases). The germline V gene has CDR1 ENHRY and CDR2 SYGVKD. The V end lost 7 bases, the J end lost 5 bases, and 18 bases lay between the germline ends. The CDR3 has 14 amino acids. CDR3 residues: CAIMKAGEGDEQYF. The DNA for the CDR3 is TGTGCCATCATGAAAGCAGGGGAGGGAGACGAGCAGTACTTC.

The chain uses TRBV3-1 (or the pseudogene TRBV3-2) and TRBJ1-1; no definite D call. V dropped 1 base and J dropped 0 bases, with 9 bases sitting between them. The CDR3 extends over 15 amino acids. Germline V gene data show CDR1 as LGHDT and CDR2 as YNNKEL (reference sequence). DNA of the CDR3: TGTGCCAGCAGCCAAGCGGGTCACATGAACACTGAAGCTTTCTTT. This translates into CASSQAGHMNTEAFF.

V is TRBV3-1 (or the pseudogene TRBV3-2) and J is TRBJ2-5; 8 bases are shared with TRBD1. The length of the CDR3 is 13 residues. J lost 12 bases, V lost 0 bases, and 6 bases had no gene match. CDR1 and CDR2 from the germline V gene are LGHDT and YNNKEL (reference sequence). CDR3 in amino acids: CASSQERTGREYF. In DNA, the CDR3 is TGTGCCAGCAGCCAAGAAAGGACAGGGCGAGAGTACTTC.

The chain carries TRBV7-2 and TRBJ1-3; a possible D gene is TRBD1 (5 bases). The CDR3 spans 15 residues. V lost 5 bases to trimming and J lost 2 bases, with 13 bases between them. CDR1 and CDR2 from the germline V gene are SGHTA and FQGNSA. CDR3 DNA sequence: TGTGCCAGCAGCCCCGGGTCCAGGGCTGGAAACACCATATATTTT. It yields the protein CASSPGSRAGNTIYF.

The CDR3 DNA sequence: TGTGCCAGCTTAGCGGGGGGGCCGGATACGCAGTATTTT. This translates into CASLAGGPDTQYF. The chain joins TRBV2 to TRBJ2-3, with 11 nucleotides matching TRBD2. CDR1 is SNHLY, CDR2 FYNNEI, per germline. Trimming cost V 8 bases and J 6 bases; bases outside gene matches: 4. This CDR3 region has 13 residues.

This rearrangement joins TRBV10-1 to TRBJ2-3; 14 nucleotides line up with TRBD2. Germline-derived CDR1 and CDR2 are WNHNN and SYGVQD (reference sequence). V trimming: 0 bases; J trimming: 2 bases; junction bases outside the gene matches: 13. The CDR3 totals 21 residues. The CDR3 nucleotides are TGCGCCAGCAGTGAGTCGGAGGGACTAGCGGGGGACCTACCCCACACAGATACGCAGTATTTT. Its translation: CASSESEGLAGDLPHTDTQYF.

The chain combines TRBV11-3 with TRBJ2-7, with 9 positions matching TRBD1. CDR1 and CDR2 from the germline V gene are SGHNT and YENEEA. Trimming at V came to 5 bases and at J to 12 bases, leaving 8 bases not matched to a gene. The CDR3 has 12 residues. CDR3 sequence: CASSRTGEGPYF. CDR3 nucleotide sequence: TGTGCCAGCAGCAGGACAGGGGAGGGGCCGTACTTC.

This chain uses TRBV3-1 (or the pseudogene TRBV3-2) with TRBJ2-3; D not resolved. The CDR3 runs 14 residues. Germline loops: CDR1 LGHDT, CDR2 YNNKEL (reference sequence). V was trimmed by 8 bases and J by 4 bases, leaving 16 bases between them. CDR3 in amino acids: CASSPQVASDTQYF. In nucleotides, the CDR3 is TGTGCCAGCTCCCCACAAGTAGCCTCAGATACGCAGTATTTT.

The J gene is TRBJ1-1, the V gene TRBV30; a weak D match, TRBD1 (5 bases). Germline V gives CDR1 GTSNPN, CDR2 SVGIG (reference sequence). This CDR3 is built from 14 residues. Trimming took off 4 bases at V and 0 bases at J, with 12 bases between the two ends. Here the CDR3 DNA reads TGTGCCTGGATGAGGCGGGGGATGAACACTGAAGCTTTCTTT. The encoded protein is CAWMRRGMNTEAFF.

V is TRBV4-1 and J is TRBJ2-2; 10 bases map to TRBD1. The CDR3 totals 18 residues. The germline V gene encodes CDR1 MGHRA and CDR2 YSYEKL. V shed 5 bases and J 5 bases; nucleotides not matched to a gene: 14. CDR3 sequence reads: CASSSRQGAMVGTGELFF. In DNA, the CDR3 is TGCGCCAGCAGCAGCCGACAGGGGGCGATGGTAGGGACCGGGGAGCTGTTTTTT.